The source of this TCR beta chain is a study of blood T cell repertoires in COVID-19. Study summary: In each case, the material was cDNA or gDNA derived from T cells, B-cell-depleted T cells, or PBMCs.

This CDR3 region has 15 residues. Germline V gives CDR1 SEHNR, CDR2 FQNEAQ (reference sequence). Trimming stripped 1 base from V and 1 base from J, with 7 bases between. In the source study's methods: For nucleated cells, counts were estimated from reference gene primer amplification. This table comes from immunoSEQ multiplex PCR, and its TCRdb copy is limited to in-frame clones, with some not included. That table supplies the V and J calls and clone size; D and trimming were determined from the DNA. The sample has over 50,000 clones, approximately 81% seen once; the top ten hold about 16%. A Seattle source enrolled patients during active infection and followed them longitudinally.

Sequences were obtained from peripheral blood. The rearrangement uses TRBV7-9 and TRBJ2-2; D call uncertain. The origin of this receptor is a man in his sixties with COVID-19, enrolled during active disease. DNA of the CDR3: TGTGCCAGCAGCTTAGGGAGCGTGAACACCGGGGAGCTGTTTTTT. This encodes CASSLGSVNTGELFF. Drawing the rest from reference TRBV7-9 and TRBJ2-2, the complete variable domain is DTGVSQNPRHKITKRGQNVTFRCDPISEHNRLYWYRQTLGQGPEFLTYFQNEAQLEKSRLLSDRFSAERPKGSFSTLEIQRTEQGDSAMYLCASSLGSVNTGELFFGEGSRLTVL.